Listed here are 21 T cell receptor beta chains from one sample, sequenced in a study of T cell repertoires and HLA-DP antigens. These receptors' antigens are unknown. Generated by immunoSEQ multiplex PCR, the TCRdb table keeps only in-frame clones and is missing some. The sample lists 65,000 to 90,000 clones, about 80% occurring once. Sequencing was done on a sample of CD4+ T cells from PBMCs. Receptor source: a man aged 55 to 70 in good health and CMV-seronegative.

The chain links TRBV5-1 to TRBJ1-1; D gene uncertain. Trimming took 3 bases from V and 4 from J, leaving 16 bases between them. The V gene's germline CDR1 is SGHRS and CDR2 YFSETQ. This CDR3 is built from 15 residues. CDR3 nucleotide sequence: TGCGCCAGCAGCTCGACGGACCCCCGGGCCACTGAAGCTTTCTTT. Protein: CASSSTDPRATEAFF.

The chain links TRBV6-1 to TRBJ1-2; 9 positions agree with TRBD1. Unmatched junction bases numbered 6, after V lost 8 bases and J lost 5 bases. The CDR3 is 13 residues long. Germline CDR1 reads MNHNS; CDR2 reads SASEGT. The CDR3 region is CASGRDRVYGYTF. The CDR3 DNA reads TGTGCCAGCGGCCGGGACAGGGTTTATGGCTACACCTTC.

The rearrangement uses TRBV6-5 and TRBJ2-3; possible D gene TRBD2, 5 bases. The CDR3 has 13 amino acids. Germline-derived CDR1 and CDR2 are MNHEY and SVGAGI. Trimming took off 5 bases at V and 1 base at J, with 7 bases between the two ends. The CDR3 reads CASSGRGTDTQYF. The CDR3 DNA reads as TGTGCCAGCAGTGGGAGAGGCACAGATACGCAGTATTTT.

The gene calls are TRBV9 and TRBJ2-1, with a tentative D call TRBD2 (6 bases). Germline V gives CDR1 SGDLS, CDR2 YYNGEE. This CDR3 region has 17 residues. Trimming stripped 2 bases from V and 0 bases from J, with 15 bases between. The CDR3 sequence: CASSVESGSSSYNEQFF. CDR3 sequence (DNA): TGTGCCAGCAGCGTTGAAAGCGGGTCTAGCTCCTACAATGAGCAGTTCTTC.

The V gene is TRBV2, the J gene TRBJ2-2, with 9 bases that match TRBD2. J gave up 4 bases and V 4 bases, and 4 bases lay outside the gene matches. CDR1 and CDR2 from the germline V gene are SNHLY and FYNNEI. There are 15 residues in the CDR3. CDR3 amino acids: CASSVAGGATGELFF. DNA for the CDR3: TGTGCCAGCAGTGTGGCGGGAGGGGCCACCGGGGAGCTGTTTTTT.

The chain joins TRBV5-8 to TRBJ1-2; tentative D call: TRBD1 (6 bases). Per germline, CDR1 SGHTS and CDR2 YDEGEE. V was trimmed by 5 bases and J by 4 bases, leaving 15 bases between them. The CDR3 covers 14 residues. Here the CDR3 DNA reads TGTGCCAGCAGAAGCACGGGGGCTATCTATGGCTACACCTTC. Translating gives CASRSTGAIYGYTF.

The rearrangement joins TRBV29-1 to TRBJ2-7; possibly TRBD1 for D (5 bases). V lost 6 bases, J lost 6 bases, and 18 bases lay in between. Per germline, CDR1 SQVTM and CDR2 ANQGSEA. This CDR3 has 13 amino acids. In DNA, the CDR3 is TGCAGCGTCCTCAGGGTGACTGGGGTCGAGCAGTACTTC. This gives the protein CSVLRVTGVEQYF.

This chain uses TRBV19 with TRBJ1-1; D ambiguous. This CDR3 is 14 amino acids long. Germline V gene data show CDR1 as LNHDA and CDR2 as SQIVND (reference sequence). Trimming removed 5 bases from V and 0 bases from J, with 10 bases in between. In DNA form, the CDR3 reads TGTGCCAGTAGTGAACTGTACATGAACACTGAAGCTTTCTTT. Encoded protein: CASSELYMNTEAFF.

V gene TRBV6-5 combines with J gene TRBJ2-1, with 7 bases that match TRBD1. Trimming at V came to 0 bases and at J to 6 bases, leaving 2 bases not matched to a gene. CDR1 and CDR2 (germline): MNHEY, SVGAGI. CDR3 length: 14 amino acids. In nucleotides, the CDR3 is TGTGCCAGCAGTTACTCTGCAGGGGGCAATGAGCAGTTCTTC. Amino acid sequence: CASSYSAGGNEQFF.

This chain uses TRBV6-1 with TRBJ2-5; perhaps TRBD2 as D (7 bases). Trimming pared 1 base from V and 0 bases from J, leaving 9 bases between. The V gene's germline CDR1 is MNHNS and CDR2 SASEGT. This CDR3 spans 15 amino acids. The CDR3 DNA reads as TGTGCCAGCAGTGAAGGGGGGGGCTACCAAGAGACCCAGTACTTC. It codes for CASSEGGGYQETQYF.

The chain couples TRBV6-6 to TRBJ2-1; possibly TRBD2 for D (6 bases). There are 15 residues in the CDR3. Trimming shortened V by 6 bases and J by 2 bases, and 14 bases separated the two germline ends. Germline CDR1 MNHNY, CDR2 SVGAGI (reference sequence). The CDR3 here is CASRQIAEPYNEQFF. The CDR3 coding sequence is TGTGCCAGCAGGCAAATAGCGGAACCCTACAATGAGCAGTTCTTC.

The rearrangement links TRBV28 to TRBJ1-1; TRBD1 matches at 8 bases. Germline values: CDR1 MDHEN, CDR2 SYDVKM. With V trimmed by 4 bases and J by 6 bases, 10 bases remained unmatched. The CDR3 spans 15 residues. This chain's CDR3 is CASSSPGRGRAEAFF. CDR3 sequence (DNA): TGTGCCAGCAGTTCCCCGGGCAGGGGGCGAGCTGAAGCTTTCTTT.

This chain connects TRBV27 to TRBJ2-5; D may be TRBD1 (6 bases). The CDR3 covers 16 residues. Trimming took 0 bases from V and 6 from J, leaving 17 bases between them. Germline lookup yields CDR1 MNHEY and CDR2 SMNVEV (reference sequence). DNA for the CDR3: TGTGCCAGCAGTTTATCGGCAGGGGATCCTCCCAAGACCCAGTACTTC. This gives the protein CASSLSAGDPPKTQYF.

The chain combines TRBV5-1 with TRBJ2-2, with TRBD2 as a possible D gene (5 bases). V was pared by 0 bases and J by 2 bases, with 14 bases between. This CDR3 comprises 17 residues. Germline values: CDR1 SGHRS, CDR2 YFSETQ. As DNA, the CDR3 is TGCGCCAGCAGCTTGGGGTATTGGACTCCTAACACCGGGGAGCTGTTTTTT. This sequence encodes CASSLGYWTPNTGELFF.

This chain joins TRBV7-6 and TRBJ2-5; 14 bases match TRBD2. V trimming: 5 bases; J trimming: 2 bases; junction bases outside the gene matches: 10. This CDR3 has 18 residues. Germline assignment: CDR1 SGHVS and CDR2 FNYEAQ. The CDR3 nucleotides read TGTGCCAGCAGCAGGACTAGCGGGGGGACCTACCTGCAAGAGACCCAGTACTTC. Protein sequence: CASSRTSGGTYLQETQYF. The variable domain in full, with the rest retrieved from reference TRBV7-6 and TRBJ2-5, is GAGVSQSPRYKVTKRGQDVALRCDPISGHVSLYWYRQALGQGPEFLTYFNYEAQQDKSGLPNDRFSAERPEGSISTLTIQRTEQRDSAMYRCASSRTSGGTYLQETQYFGPGTRLLVL.

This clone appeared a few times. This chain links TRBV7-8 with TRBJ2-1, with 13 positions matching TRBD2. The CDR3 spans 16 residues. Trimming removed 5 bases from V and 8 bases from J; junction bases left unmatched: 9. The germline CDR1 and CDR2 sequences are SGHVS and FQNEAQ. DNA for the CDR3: TGTGCCAGCAGCGTTTATAGACTAGCGGGAGGAGATGAGCAGTTCTTC. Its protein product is CASSVYRLAGGDEQFF.

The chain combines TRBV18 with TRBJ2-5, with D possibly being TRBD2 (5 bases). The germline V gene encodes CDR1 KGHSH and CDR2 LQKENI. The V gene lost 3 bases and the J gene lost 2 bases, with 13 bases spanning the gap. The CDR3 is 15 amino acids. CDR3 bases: TGTGCCAGCTCACCCCGGACTGGGATTCAAGAGACCCAGTACTTC. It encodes CASSPRTGIQETQYF.

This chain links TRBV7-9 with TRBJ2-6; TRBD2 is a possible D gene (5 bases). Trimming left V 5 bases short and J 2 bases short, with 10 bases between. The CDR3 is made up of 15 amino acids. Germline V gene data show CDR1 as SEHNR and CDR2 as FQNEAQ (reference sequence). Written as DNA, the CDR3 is TGTGCCAGCAGCCCGAGGGTGGCTGGGGCCAACGTCCTGACTTTC. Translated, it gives CASSPRVAGANVLTF.

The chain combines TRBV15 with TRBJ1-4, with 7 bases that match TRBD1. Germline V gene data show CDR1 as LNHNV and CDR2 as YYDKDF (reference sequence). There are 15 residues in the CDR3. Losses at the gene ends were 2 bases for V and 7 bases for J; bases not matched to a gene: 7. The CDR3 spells CATSRPGTAGEKLFF. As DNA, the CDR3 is TGTGCCACCAGCAGACCAGGGACAGCTGGTGAAAAACTGTTTTTT.

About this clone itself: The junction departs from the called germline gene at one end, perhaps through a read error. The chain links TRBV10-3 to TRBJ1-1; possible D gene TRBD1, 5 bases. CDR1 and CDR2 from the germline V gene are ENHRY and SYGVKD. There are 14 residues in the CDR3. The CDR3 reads CAITRDSRNAEAFF. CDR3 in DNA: TGTGCCATCACTCGGGACTCAAGGAACGCTGAAGCTTTCTTT.

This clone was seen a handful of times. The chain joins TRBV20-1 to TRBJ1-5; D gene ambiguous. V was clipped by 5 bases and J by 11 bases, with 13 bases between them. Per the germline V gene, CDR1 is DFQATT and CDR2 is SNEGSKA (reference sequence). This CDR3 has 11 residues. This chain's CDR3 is CSALEVEAQHF. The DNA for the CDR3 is TGCAGTGCTCTTGAGGTGGAAGCCCAGCATTTT.